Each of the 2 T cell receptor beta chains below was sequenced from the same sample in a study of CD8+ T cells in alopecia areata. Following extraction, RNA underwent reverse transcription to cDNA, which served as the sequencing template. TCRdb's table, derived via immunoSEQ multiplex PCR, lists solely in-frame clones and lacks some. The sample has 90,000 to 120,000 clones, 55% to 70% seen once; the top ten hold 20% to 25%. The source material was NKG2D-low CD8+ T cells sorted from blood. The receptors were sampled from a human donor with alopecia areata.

Here the CDR3 DNA reads TGTGCCAGCAGCGAGTTAGTGCGGCCCGAGCAGTTCTTC. Translating it yields CASSELVRPEQFF. The chain uses TRBV2 and TRBJ2-1; D not certain. Germline-derived CDR1 and CDR2 are SNHLY and FYNNEI. The CDR3 spans 13 residues. Trimming stripped 6 bases from V and 10 bases from J, with 16 bases between.

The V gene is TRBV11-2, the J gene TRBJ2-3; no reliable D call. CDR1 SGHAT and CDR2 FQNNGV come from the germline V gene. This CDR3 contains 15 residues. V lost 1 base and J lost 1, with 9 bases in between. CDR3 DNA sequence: TGTGCCAGCAGCTTAGCTCATAGGGGCACAGATACGCAGTATTTT. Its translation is CASSLAHRGTDTQYF.